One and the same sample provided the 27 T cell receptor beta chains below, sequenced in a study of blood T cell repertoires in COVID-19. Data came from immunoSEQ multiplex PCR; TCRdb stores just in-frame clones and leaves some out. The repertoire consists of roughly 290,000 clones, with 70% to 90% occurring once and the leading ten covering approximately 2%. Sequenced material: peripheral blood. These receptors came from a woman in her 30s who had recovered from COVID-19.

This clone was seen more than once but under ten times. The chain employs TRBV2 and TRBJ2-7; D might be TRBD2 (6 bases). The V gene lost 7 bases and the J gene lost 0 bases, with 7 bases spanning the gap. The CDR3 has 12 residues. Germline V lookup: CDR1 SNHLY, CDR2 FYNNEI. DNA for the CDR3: TGTGCCAGCACGGGAGACTCCTACGAGCAGTACTTC. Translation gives CASTGDSYEQYF.

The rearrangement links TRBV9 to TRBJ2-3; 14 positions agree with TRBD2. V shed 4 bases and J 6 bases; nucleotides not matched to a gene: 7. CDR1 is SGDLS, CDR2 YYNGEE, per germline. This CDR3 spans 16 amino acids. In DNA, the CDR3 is TGTGCCAGCAGCACTTCGGGACTAGCGGGAGAGGATACGCAGTATTTT. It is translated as CASSTSGLAGEDTQYF. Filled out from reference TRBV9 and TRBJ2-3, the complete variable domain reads DSGVTQTPKHLITATGQRVTLRCSPRSGDLSVYWYQQSLDQGLQFLIQYYNGEERAKGNILERFSAQQFPDLHSELNLSSLELGDSALYFCASSTSGLAGEDTQYFGPGTRLTVL.

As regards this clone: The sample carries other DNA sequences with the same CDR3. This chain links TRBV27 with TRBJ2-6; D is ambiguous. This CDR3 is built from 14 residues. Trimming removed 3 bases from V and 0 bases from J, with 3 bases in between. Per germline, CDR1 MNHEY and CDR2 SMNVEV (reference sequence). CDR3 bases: TGTGCCAGCAGTTTCGGCTCTGGGGCCAACGTCCTGACTTTC. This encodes CASSFGSGANVLTF.

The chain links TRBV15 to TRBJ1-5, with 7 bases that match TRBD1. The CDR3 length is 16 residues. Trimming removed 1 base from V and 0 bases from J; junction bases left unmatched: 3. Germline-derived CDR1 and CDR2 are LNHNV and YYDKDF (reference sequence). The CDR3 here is CATSRGGTDSNQPQHF. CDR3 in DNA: TGTGCCACCAGCAGAGGGGGGACAGATAGCAATCAGCCCCAGCATTTT.

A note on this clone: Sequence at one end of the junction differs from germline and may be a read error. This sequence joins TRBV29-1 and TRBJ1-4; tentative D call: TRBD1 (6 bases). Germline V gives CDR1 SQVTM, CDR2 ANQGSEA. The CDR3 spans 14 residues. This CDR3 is CSVEGGQTNEKLFF. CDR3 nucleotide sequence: TGCAGCGTCGAAGGGGGACAAACTAATGAAAAACTGTTTTTT.

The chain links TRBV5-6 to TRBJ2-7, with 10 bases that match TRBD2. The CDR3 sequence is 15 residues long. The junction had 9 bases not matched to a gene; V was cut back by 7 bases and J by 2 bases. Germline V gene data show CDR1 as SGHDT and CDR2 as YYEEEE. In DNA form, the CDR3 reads TGTGCCAGCCTTTCGTTAGCGGGAGGCCCCTACGAGCAGTACTTC. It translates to CASLSLAGGPYEQYF. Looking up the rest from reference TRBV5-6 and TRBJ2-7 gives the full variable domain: DAGVTQSPTHLIKTRGQQVTLRCSPKSGHDTVSWYQQALGQGPQFIFQYYEEEERQRGNFPDRFSGHQFPNYSSELNVNALLLGDSALYLCASLSLAGGPYEQYFGPGTRLTVT.

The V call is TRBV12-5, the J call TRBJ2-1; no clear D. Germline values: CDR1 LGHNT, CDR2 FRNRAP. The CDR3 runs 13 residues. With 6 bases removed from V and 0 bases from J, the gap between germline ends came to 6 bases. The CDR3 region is CASGWSSYNEQFF. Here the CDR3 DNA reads TGTGCTAGTGGCTGGAGCTCCTACAATGAGCAGTTCTTC.

CDR3 DNA: TGTGCCAGTAAAATGAGCGGGTCGTCCTACGAGCAGTACTTC. It codes for CASKMSGSSYEQYF. The V and J genes are TRBV19 and TRBJ2-7; the D gene is possibly TRBD2 (6 bases). CDR1 and CDR2 from the germline V gene are LNHDA and SQIVND (reference sequence). The CDR3 runs 14 residues. Trimming stripped 7 bases from V and 1 base from J, with 14 bases between.

Here the CDR3 DNA reads TGTGCCTGGAGTGCGGAACCAGGGGAAGGATCACCCCTCCACTTT. Translation: CAWSAEPGEGSPLHF. The V call is TRBV30, the J call TRBJ1-6; tentatively, D is TRBD1 (6 bases). There are 15 residues in the CDR3. Germline V gene sequence: CDR1 GTSNPN, CDR2 SVGIG (reference sequence). Trimming left V 1 base short and J 10 bases short, with 17 bases between.

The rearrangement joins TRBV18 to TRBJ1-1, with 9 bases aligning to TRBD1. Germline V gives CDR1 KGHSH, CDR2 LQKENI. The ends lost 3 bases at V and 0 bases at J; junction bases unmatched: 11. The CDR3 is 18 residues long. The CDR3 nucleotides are TGTGCCAGCTCACCGGTTACGGGACAGGGCGCAATGAACACTGAAGCTTTCTTT. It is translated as CASSPVTGQGAMNTEAFF. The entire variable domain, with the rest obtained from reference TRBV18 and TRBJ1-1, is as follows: NAGVMQNPRHLVRRRGQEARLRCSPMKGHSHVYWYRQLPEEGLKFMVYLQKENIIDESGMPKERFSAEFPKEGPSILRIQQVVRGDSAAYFCASSPVTGQGAMNTEAFFGQGTRLTVV.

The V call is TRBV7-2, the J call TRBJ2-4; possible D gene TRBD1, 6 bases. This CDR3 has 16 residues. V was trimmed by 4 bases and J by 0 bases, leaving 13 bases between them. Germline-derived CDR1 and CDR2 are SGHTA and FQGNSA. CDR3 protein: CASSSIGQIAKNIQYF. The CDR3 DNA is TGTGCCAGCAGCTCGATAGGACAGATAGCCAAAAACATTCAGTACTTC.

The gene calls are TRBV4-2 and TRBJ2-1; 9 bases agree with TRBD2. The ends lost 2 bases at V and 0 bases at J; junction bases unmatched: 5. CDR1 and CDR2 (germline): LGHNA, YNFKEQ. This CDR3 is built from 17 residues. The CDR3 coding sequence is TGTGCCAGCAGCCAACTAGCGGGAACTATCTCCTACAATGAGCAGTTCTTC. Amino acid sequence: CASSQLAGTISYNEQFF.

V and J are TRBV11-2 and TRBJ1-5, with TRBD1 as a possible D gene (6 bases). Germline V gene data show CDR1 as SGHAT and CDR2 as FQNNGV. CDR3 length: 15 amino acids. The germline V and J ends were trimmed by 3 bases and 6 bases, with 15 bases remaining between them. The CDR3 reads CASSLGQGKGQPQHF. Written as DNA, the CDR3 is TGTGCCAGCAGCTTGGGCCAGGGGAAGGGTCAGCCCCAGCATTTT.

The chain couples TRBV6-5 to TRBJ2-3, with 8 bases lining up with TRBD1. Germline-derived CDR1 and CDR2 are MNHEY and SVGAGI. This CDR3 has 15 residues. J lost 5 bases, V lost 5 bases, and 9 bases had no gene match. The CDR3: CASSQTQGARDTQYF. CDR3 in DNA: TGTGCCAGCAGTCAAACCCAGGGGGCGAGAGATACGCAGTATTTT.

The CDR3 region has the DNA TGTGCCAGCAAGCGGCAGGGAGGCGAGCAGTACTTC. Protein sequence: CASKRQGGEQYF. The chain uses TRBV2 and TRBJ2-7, with D perhaps matching TRBD2 (6 bases). Germline V gives CDR1 SNHLY, CDR2 FYNNEI. V lost 7 bases, J lost 6 bases, and 13 bases lay in between. The CDR3 is made up of 12 amino acids.

The CDR3 region is CASSYPGQGQPQHF. CDR3 in DNA: TGTGCCAGCAGTTATCCGGGACAGGGACAGCCCCAGCATTTT. The chain joins TRBV6-2 or TRBV6-3 to TRBJ1-5; TRBD1 agrees at 9 bases. With 3 bases clipped from V and 7 bases from J, the junction kept 4 bases outside the gene matches. The V gene's germline CDR1 is MNHEY and CDR2 SVGEGT. The CDR3 is 14 residues long.

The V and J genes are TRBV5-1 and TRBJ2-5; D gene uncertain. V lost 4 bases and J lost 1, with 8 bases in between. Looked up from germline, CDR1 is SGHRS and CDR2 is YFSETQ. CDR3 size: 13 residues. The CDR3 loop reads CASSTLAQETQYF. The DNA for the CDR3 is TGCGCCAGCAGCACCTTGGCCCAAGAGACCCAGTACTTC. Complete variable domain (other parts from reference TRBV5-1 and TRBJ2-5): KAGVTQTPRYLIKTRGQQVTLSCSPISGHRSVSWYQQTPGQGLQFLFEYFSETQRNKGNFPGRFSGRQFSNSRSEMNVSTLELGDSALYLCASSTLAQETQYFGPGTRLLVL.

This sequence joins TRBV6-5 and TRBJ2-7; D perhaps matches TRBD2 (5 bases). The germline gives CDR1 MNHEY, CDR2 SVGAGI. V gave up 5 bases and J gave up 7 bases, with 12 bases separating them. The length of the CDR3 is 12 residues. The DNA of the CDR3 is TGTGCCAGCAGTCCCCCCCGGGGAGAGCAGTACTTC. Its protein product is CASSPPRGEQYF.

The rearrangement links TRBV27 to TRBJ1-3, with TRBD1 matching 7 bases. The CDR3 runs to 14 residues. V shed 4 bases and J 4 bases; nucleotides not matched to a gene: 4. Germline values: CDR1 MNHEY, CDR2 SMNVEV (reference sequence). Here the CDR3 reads CASSSLGQGNTIYF. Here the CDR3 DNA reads TGTGCCAGCAGTTCTCTGGGACAGGGAAACACCATATATTTT.

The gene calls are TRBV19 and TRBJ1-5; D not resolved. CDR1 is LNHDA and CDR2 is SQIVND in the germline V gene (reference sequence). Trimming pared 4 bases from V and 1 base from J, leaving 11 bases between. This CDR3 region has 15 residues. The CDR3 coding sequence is TGTGCCAGTAGTACCCGGGAAGGGAGCAATCAGCCCCAGCATTTT. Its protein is CASSTREGSNQPQHF.

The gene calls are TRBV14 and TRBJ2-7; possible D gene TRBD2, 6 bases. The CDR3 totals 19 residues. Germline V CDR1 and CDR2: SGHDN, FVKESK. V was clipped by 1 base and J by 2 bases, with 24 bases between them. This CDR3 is CASSQGFATSGTLPYEQYF. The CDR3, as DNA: TGTGCCAGCAGCCAAGGCTTTGCGACTAGTGGAACTTTACCCTACGAGCAGTACTTC.

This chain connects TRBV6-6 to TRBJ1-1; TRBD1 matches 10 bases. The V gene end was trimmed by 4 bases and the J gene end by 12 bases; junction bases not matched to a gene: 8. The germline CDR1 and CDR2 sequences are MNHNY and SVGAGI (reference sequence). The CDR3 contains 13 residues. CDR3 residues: CASSSRDRGSTFF. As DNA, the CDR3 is TGTGCCAGCAGTTCCCGGGACAGGGGTTCTACTTTCTTT.

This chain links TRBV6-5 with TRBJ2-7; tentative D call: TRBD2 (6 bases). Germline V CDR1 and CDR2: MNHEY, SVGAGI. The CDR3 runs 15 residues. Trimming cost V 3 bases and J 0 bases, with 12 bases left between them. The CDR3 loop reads CASSYSRDSSYEQYF. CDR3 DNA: TGTGCCAGCAGTTATTCGCGGGATAGCTCCTACGAGCAGTACTTC.

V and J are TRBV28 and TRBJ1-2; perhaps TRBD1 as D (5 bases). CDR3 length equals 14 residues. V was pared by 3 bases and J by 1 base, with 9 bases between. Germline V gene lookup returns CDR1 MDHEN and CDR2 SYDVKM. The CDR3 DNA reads TGTGCCAGCAGTTTCCCGGGGGTTAACTATGGCTACACCTTC. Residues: CASSFPGVNYGYTF.

CDR3 loop: CASSSNEKLFF. CDR3 sequence (DNA): TGTGCCAGCAGTAGCAATGAAAAACTGTTTTTT. The V and J genes are TRBV27 and TRBJ1-4; D remains unclear. V lost 5 bases, J lost 5 bases, and 3 bases lay in between. Germline V CDR1 and CDR2: MNHEY, SMNVEV (reference sequence). The CDR3 totals 11 residues.

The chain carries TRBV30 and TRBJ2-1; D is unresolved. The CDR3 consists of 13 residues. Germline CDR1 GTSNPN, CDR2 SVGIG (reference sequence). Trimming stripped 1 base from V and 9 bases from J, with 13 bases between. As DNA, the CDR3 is TGTGCCTGGAGTGAGGAGATTAAACGTGAGCAGTTCTTC. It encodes CAWSEEIKREQFF.

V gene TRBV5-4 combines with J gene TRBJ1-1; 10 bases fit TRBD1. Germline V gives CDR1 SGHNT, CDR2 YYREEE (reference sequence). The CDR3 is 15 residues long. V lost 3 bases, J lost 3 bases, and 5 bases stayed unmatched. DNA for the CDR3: TGTGCCAGCAGCTCAAGGACAGGGGGGTACACTGAAGCTTTCTTT. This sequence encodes CASSSRTGGYTEAFF. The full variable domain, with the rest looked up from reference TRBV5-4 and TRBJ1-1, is ETGVTQSPTHLIKTRGQQVTLRCSSQSGHNTVSWYQQALGQGPQFIFQYYREEENGRGNFPPRFSGLQFPNYSSELNVNALELDDSALYLCASSSRTGGYTEAFFGQGTRLTVV.